Listed here is a single T cell receptor (beta chain). The antigen is undetermined. The CDR3 length is 13 residues. Germline loops: CDR1 MNHEY, CDR2 SMNVEV (reference sequence). Unmatched junction bases numbered 4, after V lost 6 bases and J lost 5 bases. Produced via immunoSEQ multiplex PCR; TCRdb's table is partial and in-frame only. Of 800,000 or so clones listed, about 97% are singletons. The data were taken from a study of shared clonotypes between healthy human individuals. Background on the study: Per-donor plates numbered three CD4 naive, three CD4 memory, two CD8 naive and one CD8 memory. Points from the study as a whole: Sampling included only blood; tissue repertoires likely differ.

Naive CD8 cells, CD45RO-negative and positively selected for CCR7, excluded terminally differentiated effector memory CD45RA+ cells. The chain combines TRBV27 with TRBJ2-1, with 7 bases identical to TRBD1. This clonotype was obtained from a man aged 30 to 39 in good health. Sequenced sample: naive CD8+ T cells sorted from blood. The CDR3 sequence is CASSPTGNNEQFF. CDR3 nucleotides: TGTGCCAGCAGCCCGACAGGGAACAATGAGCAGTTCTTC.